Listed here are 20 T cell receptor beta chains from one sample, sequenced in a study of T-cell reconstitution after alpha-beta-depleted transplantation in children. TCRbeta library preparation incorporated unique molecular identifiers. TCRdb recomputed calls from the PCR reads with MiXCR, one row per CDR3 protein. The sample gives under 300,000 distinct CDR3 sequences, 11% of which show up once; about a quarter is in the top ten. The specimen comprised peripheral blood, sampled 180 days after TCRalphabeta/CD19-depleted stem cell transplant. Source of these receptors: a male patient under 10 years old who had a stem cell transplant for chronic granulomatous disease, so the T cells may come from the graft donor.

This clonotype appeared many times. V usage is TRBV9 and J usage is TRBJ2-6; 8 bases are shared with TRBD1. The germline V gene has CDR1 SGDLS and CDR2 YYNGEE. J was trimmed by 0 bases and V by 3 bases; bases with no gene match: 8. The CDR3 totals 18 residues. The chain's CDR3 is CASSAPGQDASGANVLTF. The CDR3 bases are TGTGCCAGCAGCGCTCCGGGACAGGACGCCTCTGGGGCCAACGTCCTGACTTTC.

The chain combines TRBV10-3 with TRBJ1-5, with a possible D match to TRBD1 (5 bases). The length of the CDR3 is 12 residues. V was cut by 6 bases and J by 7 bases, with 10 bases left in between. Germline CDR1 is ENHRY and CDR2 is SYGVKD. CDR3 sequence (DNA): TGTGCCATCAGCTCGACAGACCAGCCCCAGCATTTT. Its translation is CAISSTDQPQHF.

This clonotype came up many times. The chain is built from TRBV4-3 and TRBJ2-2, with TRBD1 matching over 10 bases. The CDR3 totals 17 residues. V dropped 2 bases and J dropped 4; count of bases not matched to a gene: 7. CDR1 is LGHNA and CDR2 is YSLEER in the germline V gene. For the CDR3, the DNA is TGCGCCAGCAGCCAACCCTCCGGGACAGGGGTCACCGGGGAGCTGTTTTTT. It encodes CASSQPSGTGVTGELFF.

Many counts were recorded for this clonotype. The chain uses TRBV7-6 and TRBJ2-1; D is unresolved. This CDR3 is built from 14 residues. Trimming pared 3 bases from V and 8 bases from J, leaving 14 bases between. Germline V lookup: CDR1 SGHVS, CDR2 FNYEAQ. The CDR3 loop is CASSFYSAGDEQFF. Written as DNA, the CDR3 is TGTGCCAGCAGCTTCTACTCCGCTGGGGATGAGCAGTTCTTC. Full variable domain (remainder filled in from reference TRBV7-6 and TRBJ2-1): GAGVSQSPRYKVTKRGQDVALRCDPISGHVSLYWYRQALGQGPEFLTYFNYEAQQDKSGLPNDRFSAERPEGSISTLTIQRTEQRDSAMYRCASSFYSAGDEQFFGPGTRLTVL.

This clonotype was counted many times. The chain uses TRBV28 and TRBJ2-3; 7 nucleotides match TRBD1. V was clipped by 2 bases and J by 2 bases; unmatched bases: 4. The CDR3 totals 15 residues. Germline CDR1 and CDR2: MDHEN and SYDVKM. The CDR3 DNA sequence: TGTGCCAGCAGTTTACGGGACAGAATCACAGATACGCAGTATTTT. It encodes CASSLRDRITDTQYF.

This clonotype showed up many times. The V and J genes are TRBV7-9 and TRBJ2-7, with a tentative D call TRBD2 (6 bases). Trimming removed 5 bases from V and 4 bases from J, with 9 bases in between. CDR1 is SEHNR and CDR2 is FQNEAQ in the germline V gene (reference sequence). This CDR3 is built from 12 residues. CDR3 nucleotides: TGTGCCAGCAGCATACTAGCTTACGAGCAGTACTTC. Encoded protein: CASSILAYEQYF.

In regard to this clonotype: This sequence may be a read error, since a much larger clone differs from it by one base. The V call is TRBV5-1, the J call TRBJ2-5, with D possibly matching TRBD1 (7 bases). The V gene's germline CDR1 is SGHRS and CDR2 YFSETQ. The CDR3 is 14 residues long. The chain's CDR3 is CASSFQGGYETRYF. CDR3 nucleotide sequence: TGCGCCAGCAGCTTCCAGGGGGGTTACGAGACCCGGTACTTC.

This clonotype was observed many times. CDR3 DNA: TGTGCCAGCAGCCAGGCCTTTGGGCAGGGAGGTGAAAAACTGTTTTTT. Its protein is CASSQAFGQGGEKLFF. V usage is TRBV4-2 and J usage is TRBJ1-4; maybe TRBD1 (5 bases). CDR1 is LGHNA and CDR2 is YNFKEQ in the germline V gene. Trimming removed 3 bases at V and 7 bases at J, with 18 bases between. This CDR3 contains 16 residues.

This clonotype has a count of ten or more. The chain recombines TRBV5-6 with TRBJ2-7; D unclear. The ends were cut back, 0 bases at V and 2 bases at J, with 9 bases in the middle. From germline, CDR1 is SGHDT and CDR2 YYEEEE. This CDR3 region has 14 residues. In nucleotides, the CDR3 is TGTGCCAGCAGCTTGGGGGGTACAGCCTACGAGCAGTACTTC. Translating it yields CASSLGGTAYEQYF. The whole variable domain, remainder taken from reference TRBV5-6 and TRBJ2-7, is DAGVTQSPTHLIKTRGQQVTLRCSPKSGHDTVSWYQQALGQGPQFIFQYYEEEERQRGNFPDRFSGHQFPNYSSELNVNALLLGDSALYLCASSLGGTAYEQYFGPGTRLTVT.

This clonotype was recorded at least ten times. The chain joins TRBV20-1 to TRBJ2-1; 7 positions agree with TRBD2. Germline V gives CDR1 DFQATT, CDR2 SNEGSKA (reference sequence). The CDR3 has 12 amino acids. J gave up 7 bases and V 5 bases, and 5 bases lay outside the gene matches. The CDR3 loop reads CSAEGRANEQFF. Here the CDR3 DNA reads TGCAGTGCTGAAGGGAGGGCGAATGAGCAGTTCTTC.

This clonotype appeared many times. The chain combines TRBV5-6 with TRBJ2-1; D remains unclear. The CDR3 loop spans 13 amino acids. Germline V gene lookup returns CDR1 SGHDT and CDR2 YYEEEE. The germline V and J ends were trimmed by 1 base and 10 bases, with 12 bases remaining between them. The CDR3 sequence is CASSLIRPREQFF. DNA for the CDR3: TGTGCCAGCAGCTTGATTAGGCCGAGGGAGCAGTTCTTC.

Many counts were recorded for this clonotype. The V call is TRBV15, the J call TRBJ1-6; D not certain. The CDR3 covers 15 residues. The germline V gene has CDR1 LNHNV and CDR2 YYDKDF (reference sequence). Trimming left V 0 bases short and J 7 bases short, with 10 bases between. Here the CDR3 DNA reads TGTGCCACCAGCAGAGATCTAGTGAGGAATTCACCCCTCCACTTT. This gives the protein CATSRDLVRNSPLHF.

Many counts were recorded for this clonotype. The chain employs TRBV5-1 and TRBJ2-1, with 10 bases matching TRBD2. The germline gives CDR1 SGHRS, CDR2 YFSETQ. V was pared by 0 bases and J by 10 bases, with 10 bases of the junction left unmatched. The CDR3 consists of 16 residues. CDR3 loop: CASSLGSSGGRWEQFF. Written as DNA, the CDR3 is TGCGCCAGCAGCTTGGGGTCTAGCGGGGGTCGGTGGGAGCAGTTCTTC.

This clonotype appeared a single time. A much larger clone lies one base from this, so it may be a read error. This chain uses TRBV6-8 with TRBJ2-7, with D possibly being TRBD2 (5 bases). Germline assignment: CDR1 MNHGY and CDR2 SAAAGT. The CDR3 has 13 residues. The CDR3 loop is CADDGLSFYEQHF. In nucleotides, the CDR3 is TGTGCCGACGATGGACTCAGCTTCTACGAGCAGCACTTC.

As for this clonotype: The junction differs from germline at one of its ends, possibly a read error. This CDR3 is CVTSRDTGQGGLVRYEQYF. The CDR3 nucleotides read TGTGTCACCAGCAGAGACACCGGACAGGGAGGATTGGTGAGATACGAGCAGTACTTC. The chain carries TRBV15 and TRBJ2-7; TRBD1 agrees at 8 bases. The CDR3 extends over 19 amino acids. The V gene's germline CDR1 is LNHNV and CDR2 YYDKDF (reference sequence).

The sample holds many counts of this clonotype. The chain has TRBV6-2 or TRBV6-3 and TRBJ2-1; 10 nucleotides line up with TRBD1. V lost 2 bases, J lost 7 bases, and 17 bases stayed unmatched. The CDR3 is 19 residues long. Germline V gene sequence: CDR1 MNHEY, CDR2 SVGEGT. The CDR3 spells CASSYEGTGVDYLLNEQFF. CDR3 in DNA: TGTGCCAGCAGTTACGAGGGGACAGGGGTGGACTACCTACTTAATGAGCAGTTCTTC.

This clonotype has ten or more counts. The genes are TRBV20-1 and TRBJ2-7; a possible D gene is TRBD2 (6 bases). Trimming removed 5 bases at V and 0 bases at J, with 14 bases between. The CDR3 has 14 amino acids. Germline assignment: CDR1 DFQATT and CDR2 SNEGSKA (reference sequence). As DNA, the CDR3 is TGCAGTGCTCCCCAGGCGGGACCCTCCTACGAGCAGTACTTC. It yields the protein CSAPQAGPSYEQYF.

This sequence joins TRBV5-6 and TRBJ2-3, with D hard to call. V was cut by 5 bases and J by 1 base, with 14 bases left in between. This CDR3 comprises 15 residues. CDR1 SGHDT and CDR2 YYEEEE come from the germline V gene. The CDR3 DNA reads as TGTGCCAGCAGTCACGGGCTACTCTGCACAGATACGCAGTATTTT. Protein product: CASSHGLLCTDTQYF.

This clonotype was recorded many times. The chain combines TRBV7-8 with TRBJ2-1, with 12 bases identical to TRBD2. The V gene end was trimmed by 2 bases and the J gene end by 6 bases; junction bases not matched to a gene: 11. The CDR3 runs 18 residues. Per the germline V gene, CDR1 is SGHVS and CDR2 is FQNEAQ. This CDR3 is CASSLIRTSGIPGNEQFF. The CDR3 DNA is TGTGCCAGCAGCTTAATCCGGACTAGCGGGATCCCGGGCAATGAGCAGTTCTTC.

This clonotype was seen ten or more times. The chain recombines TRBV15 with TRBJ2-1, with D perhaps TRBD1 (6 bases). V was trimmed by 0 bases and J by 2 bases, leaving 14 bases between them. Germline V gene lookup returns CDR1 LNHNV and CDR2 YYDKDF (reference sequence). The CDR3 contains 17 residues. The CDR3 nucleotides read TGTGCCACCAGCAGAGATCGGGACATCTATCCCTACAATGAGCAGTTCTTC. It codes for CATSRDRDIYPYNEQFF. The complete variable domain, with remaining parts taken from reference TRBV15 and TRBJ2-1, reads DAMVIQNPRYQVTQFGKPVTLSCSQTLNHNVMYWYQQKSSQAPKLLFHYYDKDFNNEADTPDNFQSRRPNTSFCFLDIRSPGLGDTAMYLCATSRDRDIYPYNEQFFGPGTRLTVL.